This TCR beta chain was found in a study of T cells after yellow fever vaccination. This clonotype was observed at least ten times. Trimming pared 4 bases from V and 3 bases from J, leaving 13 bases between. Germline CDR1 LGHNA, CDR2 YSLEER. The CDR3 has 15 amino acids. TCRdb ran MiXCR on the 5' RACE reads and lists one entry per CDR3 protein. The table records tens of thousands of distinct CDR3 sequences, about 5.2% of them present only once. Overall study findings and caveats: Weaker, the secondary response had a peak occurring faster, on day 5 versus 15.

The source of this sequence is a man in his late teens or twenties who received the YFV17D yellow fever vaccine. The V gene is TRBV4-3, the J gene TRBJ1-5; no reliable D call. The sample in question was PBMCs, either bulk or a sorted T-cell subset (CD4+, CD8+, memory, or dextramer-sorted; not recorded which), obtained on the day of the yellow fever booster vaccination. CDR3 bases: TGCGCCAGCAGCCCCGTCTGGAATCCCAATCAGCCCCAGCATTTT. Encoded protein: CASSPVWNPNQPQHF.